The present T cell receptor beta chain was sequenced within a study of beta chain features in type 1 diabetes. Overall study context: No patient-donor differences in age, gender, total cells or subset yield. Study-level findings and limits: There was a moderate but significant shortening of TCRB CDR3s in all four CD4+ subsets of Type 1 diabetes patients. VDJ junctions from type 1 diabetes patients carried fewer insertions and larger deletions.

Every isolated RNA sample was fully reverse transcribed, so sequencing captured expressed TCRB transcripts. Using immunoSEQ multiplex PCR, the repertoire was profiled, and TCRdb retains in-frame clones only, with some absent. This table holds fewer than 350,000 clones, roughly 15% found once. Concerning this clone: Its target is not known.

Source material: naive CD4+ T cells from blood. The TCR sequence derives from a man aged 18 to 35 with type 1 diabetes.

The CDR3 sequence is CASRPDREKLILAKNIQYF. The CDR3 DNA reads TGCGCCAGCAGGCCGGACAGGGAGAAACTTATTTTAGCCAAAAACATTCAGTACTTC. The chain uses TRBV10-2 and TRBJ2-4; 8 bases line up with TRBD1. Germline CDR1 reads WSHSY; CDR2 reads SAAADI. The CDR3 length is 19 residues. After removal of 6 bases from V and 0 bases from J, the junction contained 16 bases not matched to a gene.